The T cell receptor (beta chain) under discussion was sequenced for a study of T cells after yellow fever vaccination. The 5'RACE template-switching step produced TCR cDNA and added a universal primer site and UMIs. A single record per CDR3 protein comes from TCRdb applying MiXCR to the 5' RACE reads. The repertoire consists of some 110,000 distinct CDR3 sequences, with 8.4% occurring once and the leading ten covering around 25%. The germline V gene encodes CDR1 SGHRS and CDR2 YFSETQ. The CDR3 length is 21 residues. With 0 bases clipped from V and 0 bases from J, the junction kept 15 bases outside the gene matches. This clonotype has at least ten counts.

The V and J genes are TRBV5-1 and TRBJ2-1, with 10 bases fitting TRBD2. This TCR was recovered from a man younger than 40 who received the YFV17D yellow fever vaccine. Sequencing was performed on CD8+ T cells sorted from PBMCs, taken 45 days after the yellow fever booster vaccination. DNA of the CDR3: TGCGCCAGCAGCTTGGTAGGTGTAGGACTAGCGGAATCTAGCTCCTACAATGAGCAGTTCTTC. It is translated as CASSLVGVGLAESSSYNEQFF. Based on the CDR3 plus reference TRBV5-1 and TRBJ2-1, the full variable domain is KAGVTQTPRYLIKTRGQQVTLSCSPISGHRSVSWYQQTPGQGLQFLFEYFSETQRNKGNFPGRFSGRQFSNSRSEMNVSTLELGDSALYLCASSLVGVGLAESSSYNEQFFGPGTRLTVL.